This T cell receptor (beta chain) derives from a study of chemoradiotherapy in HPV16-positive cancers. Whole-study context: Two HPV16-positive patients' cells yielded candidate HPV-specific clones and common motifs. Study findings and constraints: Candidate HPV-specific clones and E7-related TCR motifs grew in tumor during treatment. The functional HPV-specific definition rests on just a couple of HPV16-positive patients.

Repeated repertoire sampling spanned the course of chemoradiotherapy. This clone was seen only once. Its antigen is currently unknown. Here immunoSEQ multiplex PCR was the method, and the copy in TCRdb shows in-frame clones only, minus some. The sample lists approximately 12,000 clones; 60% to 85% were seen once. V lost 5 bases and J lost 7; bases outside the gene matches: 10. Germline V lookup: CDR1 SGHAT, CDR2 FQNNGV. The CDR3 is made up of 15 amino acids. Sample collection was performed from a patient who underwent chemoradiotherapy. The chain links TRBV11-2 to TRBJ2-1; 8 nucleotides line up with TRBD2. The TCR was taken from a human donor with HPV-associated anogenital cancer. This chain's CDR3 is CASSPLRGRKNEQFF. CDR3 DNA: TGTGCCAGCAGCCCCCTACGCGGGAGGAAAAATGAGCAGTTCTTC.